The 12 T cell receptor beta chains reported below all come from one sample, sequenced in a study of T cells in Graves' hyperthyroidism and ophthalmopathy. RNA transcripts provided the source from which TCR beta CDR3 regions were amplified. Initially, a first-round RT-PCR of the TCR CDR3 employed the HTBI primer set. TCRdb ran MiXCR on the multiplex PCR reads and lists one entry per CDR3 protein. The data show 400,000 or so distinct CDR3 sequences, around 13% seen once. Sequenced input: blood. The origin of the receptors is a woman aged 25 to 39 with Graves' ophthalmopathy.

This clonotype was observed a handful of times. The CDR3 loop reads CATRGGGYNEQFF. The DNA of the CDR3 is TGTGCCACTAGAGGGGGCGGATACAATGAGCAGTTCTTC. The chain combines TRBV24-1 with TRBJ2-1; 7 bases match TRBD1. CDR3 length: 13 amino acids. V lost 10 bases, J lost 4 bases, and 6 bases stayed unmatched. Germline V CDR1 and CDR2: KGHDR, SFDVKD.

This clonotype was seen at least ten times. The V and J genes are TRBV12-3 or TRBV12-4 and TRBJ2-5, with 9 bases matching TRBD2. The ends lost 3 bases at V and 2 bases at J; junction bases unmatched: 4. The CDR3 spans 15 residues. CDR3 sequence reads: CASSFASGVQETQYF. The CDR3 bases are TGTGCCAGCAGTTTTGCTAGCGGGGTACAAGAGACCCAGTACTTC.

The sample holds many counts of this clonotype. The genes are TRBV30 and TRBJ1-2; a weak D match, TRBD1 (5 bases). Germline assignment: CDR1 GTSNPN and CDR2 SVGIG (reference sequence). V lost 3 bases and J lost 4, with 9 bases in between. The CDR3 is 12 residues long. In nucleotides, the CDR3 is TGTGCCTGGAGAGGGGCAGCCTATGGCTACACCTTC. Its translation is CAWRGAAYGYTF.

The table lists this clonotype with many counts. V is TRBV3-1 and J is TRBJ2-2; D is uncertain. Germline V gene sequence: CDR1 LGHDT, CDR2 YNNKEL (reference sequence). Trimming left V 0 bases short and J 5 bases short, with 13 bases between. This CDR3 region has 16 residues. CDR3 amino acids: CASSQEAGPETGELFF. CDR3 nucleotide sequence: TGTGCCAGCAGCCAAGAGGCAGGCCCGGAGACCGGGGAGCTGTTTTTT.

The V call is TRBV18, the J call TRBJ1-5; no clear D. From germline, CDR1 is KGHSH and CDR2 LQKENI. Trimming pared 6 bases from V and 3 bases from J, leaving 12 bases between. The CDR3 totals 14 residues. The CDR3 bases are TGTGCCAGCTCCCTCGCGGTGACCAATCAGCCCCAGCATTTT. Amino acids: CASSLAVTNQPQHF.

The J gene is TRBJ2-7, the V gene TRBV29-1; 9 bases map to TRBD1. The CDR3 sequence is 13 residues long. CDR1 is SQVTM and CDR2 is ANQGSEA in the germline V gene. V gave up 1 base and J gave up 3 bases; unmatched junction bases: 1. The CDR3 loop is CSVEGTGDYEQYF. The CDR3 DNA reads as TGCAGCGTTGAAGGGACAGGGGACTACGAGCAGTACTTC.

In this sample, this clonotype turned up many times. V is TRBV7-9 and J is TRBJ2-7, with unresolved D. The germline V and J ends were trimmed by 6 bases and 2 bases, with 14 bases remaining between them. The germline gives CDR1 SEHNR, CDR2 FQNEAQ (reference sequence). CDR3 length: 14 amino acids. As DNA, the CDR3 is TGTGCCAGCAGTCCCCCTGAGCGAACCTACGAGCAGTACTTC. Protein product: CASSPPERTYEQYF.

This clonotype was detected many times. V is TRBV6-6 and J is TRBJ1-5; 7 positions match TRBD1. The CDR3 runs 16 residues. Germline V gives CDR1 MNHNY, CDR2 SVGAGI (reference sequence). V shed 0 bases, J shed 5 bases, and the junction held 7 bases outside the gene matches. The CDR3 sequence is CASSYSQGNLDQPQHF. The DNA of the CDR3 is TGTGCCAGCAGTTACTCACAGGGGAATCTTGATCAGCCCCAGCATTTT.

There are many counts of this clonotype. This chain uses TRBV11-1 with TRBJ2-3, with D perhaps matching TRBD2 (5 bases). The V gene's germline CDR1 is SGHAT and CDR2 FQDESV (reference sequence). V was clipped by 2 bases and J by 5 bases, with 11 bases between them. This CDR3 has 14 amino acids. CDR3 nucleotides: TGTGCCAGCAGCTTACGAGCGGCAGGAGATACGCAGTATTTT. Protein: CASSLRAAGDTQYF. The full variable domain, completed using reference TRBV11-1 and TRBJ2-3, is EAEVAQSPRYKITEKSQAVAFWCDPISGHATLYWYRQILGQGPELLVQFQDESVVDDSQLPKDRFSAERLKGVDSTLKIQPAELGDSAMYLCASSLRAAGDTQYFGPGTRLTVL.

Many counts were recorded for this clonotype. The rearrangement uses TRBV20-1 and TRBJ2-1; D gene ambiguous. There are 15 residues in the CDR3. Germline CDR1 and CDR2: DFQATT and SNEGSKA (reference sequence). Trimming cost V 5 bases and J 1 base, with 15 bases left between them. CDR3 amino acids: CSAPHTLGSYNEQFF. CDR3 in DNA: TGCAGTGCTCCCCACACATTGGGGTCCTACAATGAGCAGTTCTTC.

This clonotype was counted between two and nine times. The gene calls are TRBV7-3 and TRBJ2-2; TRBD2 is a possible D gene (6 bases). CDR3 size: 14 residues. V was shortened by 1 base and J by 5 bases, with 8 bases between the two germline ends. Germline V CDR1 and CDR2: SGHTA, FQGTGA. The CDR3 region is CASSLSRETGELFF. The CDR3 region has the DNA TGTGCCAGCAGCTTAAGTCGGGAGACCGGGGAGCTGTTTTTT.

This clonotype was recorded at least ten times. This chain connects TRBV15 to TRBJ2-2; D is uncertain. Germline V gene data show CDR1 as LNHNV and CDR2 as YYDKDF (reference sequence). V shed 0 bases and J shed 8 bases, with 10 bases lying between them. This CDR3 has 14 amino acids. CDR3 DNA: TGTGCCACCAGCAGAGACGCAGGCCTAGGGGAGCTGTTTTTT. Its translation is CATSRDAGLGELFF. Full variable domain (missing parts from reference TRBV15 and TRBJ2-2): DAMVIQNPRYQVTQFGKPVTLSCSQTLNHNVMYWYQQKSSQAPKLLFHYYDKDFNNEADTPDNFQSRRPNTSFCFLDIRSPGLGDTAMYLCATSRDAGLGELFFGEGSRLTVL.